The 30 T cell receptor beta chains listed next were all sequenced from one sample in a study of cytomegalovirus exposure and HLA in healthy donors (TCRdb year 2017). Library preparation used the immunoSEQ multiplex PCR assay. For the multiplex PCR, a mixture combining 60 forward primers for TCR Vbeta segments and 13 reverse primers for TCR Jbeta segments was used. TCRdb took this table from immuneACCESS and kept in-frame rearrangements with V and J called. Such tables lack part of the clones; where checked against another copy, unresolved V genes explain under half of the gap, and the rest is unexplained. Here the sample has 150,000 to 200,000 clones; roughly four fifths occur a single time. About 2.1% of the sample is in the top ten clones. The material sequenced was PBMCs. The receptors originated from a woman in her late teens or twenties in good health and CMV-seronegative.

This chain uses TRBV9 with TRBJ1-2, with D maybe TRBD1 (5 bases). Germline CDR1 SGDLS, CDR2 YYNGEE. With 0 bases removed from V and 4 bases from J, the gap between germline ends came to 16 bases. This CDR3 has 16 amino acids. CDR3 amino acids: CASSVEVSDTSYGYTF. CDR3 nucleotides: TGTGCCAGCAGCGTAGAGGTATCGGACACCTCCTATGGCTACACCTTC.

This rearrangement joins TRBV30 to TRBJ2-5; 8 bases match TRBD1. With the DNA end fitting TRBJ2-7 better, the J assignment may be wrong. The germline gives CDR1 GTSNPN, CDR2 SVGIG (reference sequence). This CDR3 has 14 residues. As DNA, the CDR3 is TGTGCCTGGAAGTCGACAGGGGCTAGGAGCGAGCAGTACTTC. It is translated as CAWKSTGARSEQYF.

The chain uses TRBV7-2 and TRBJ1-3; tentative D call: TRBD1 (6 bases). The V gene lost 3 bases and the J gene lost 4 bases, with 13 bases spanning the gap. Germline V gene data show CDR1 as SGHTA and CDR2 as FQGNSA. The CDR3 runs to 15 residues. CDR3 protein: CASSFWRGAGNTIYF. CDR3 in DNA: TGTGCCAGCAGCTTCTGGCGGGGGGCGGGAAACACCATATATTTT.

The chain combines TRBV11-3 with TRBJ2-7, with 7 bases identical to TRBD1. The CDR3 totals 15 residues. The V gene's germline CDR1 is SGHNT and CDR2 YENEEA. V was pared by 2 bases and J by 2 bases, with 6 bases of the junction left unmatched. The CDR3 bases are TGTGCCAGCAGCTTATTACCCGGGACAGCCTACGAGCAGTACTTC. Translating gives CASSLLPGTAYEQYF.

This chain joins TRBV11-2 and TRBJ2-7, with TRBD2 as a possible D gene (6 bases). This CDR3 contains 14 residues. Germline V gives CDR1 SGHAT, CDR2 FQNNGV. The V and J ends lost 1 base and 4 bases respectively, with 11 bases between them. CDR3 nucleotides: TGTGCCAGCAGCTTAGGTCTAGCGAGGTACGAGCAGTACTTC. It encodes CASSLGLARYEQYF.

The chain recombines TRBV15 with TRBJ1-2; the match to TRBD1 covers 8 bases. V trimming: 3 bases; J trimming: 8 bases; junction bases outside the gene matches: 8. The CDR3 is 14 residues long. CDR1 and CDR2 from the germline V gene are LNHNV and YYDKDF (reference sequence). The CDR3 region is CATSRLQGELGYTF. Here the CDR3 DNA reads TGTGCCACCAGCAGGCTACAGGGGGAATTGGGCTACACCTTC.

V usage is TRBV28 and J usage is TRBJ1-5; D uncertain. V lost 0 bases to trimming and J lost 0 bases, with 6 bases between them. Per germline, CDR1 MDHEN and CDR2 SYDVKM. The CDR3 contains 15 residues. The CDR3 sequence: CASSLWGDSNQPQHF. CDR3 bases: TGTGCCAGCAGTTTATGGGGAGATAGCAATCAGCCCCAGCATTTT.

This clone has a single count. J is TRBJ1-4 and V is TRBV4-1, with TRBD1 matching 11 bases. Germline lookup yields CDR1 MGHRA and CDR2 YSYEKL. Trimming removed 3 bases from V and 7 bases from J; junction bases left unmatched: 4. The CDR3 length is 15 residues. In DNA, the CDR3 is TGCGCCAGCAGCCAGGCCGGGACAGGGGGTGAAAAACTGTTTTTT. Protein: CASSQAGTGGEKLFF.

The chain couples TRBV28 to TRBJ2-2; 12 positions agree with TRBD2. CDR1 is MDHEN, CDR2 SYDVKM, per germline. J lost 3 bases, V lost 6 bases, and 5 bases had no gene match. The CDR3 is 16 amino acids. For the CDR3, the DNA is TGTGCCAGCAGCCCCGGACTAGCGGGATACACCGGGGAGCTGTTTTTT. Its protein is CASSPGLAGYTGELFF.

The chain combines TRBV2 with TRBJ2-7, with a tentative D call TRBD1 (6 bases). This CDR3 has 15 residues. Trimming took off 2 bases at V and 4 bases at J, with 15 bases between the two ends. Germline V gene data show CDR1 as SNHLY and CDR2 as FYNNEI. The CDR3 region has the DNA TGTGCCAGCAGTGAAAGAGGGACAACGGCGTACGAGCAGTACTTC. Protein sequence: CASSERGTTAYEQYF.

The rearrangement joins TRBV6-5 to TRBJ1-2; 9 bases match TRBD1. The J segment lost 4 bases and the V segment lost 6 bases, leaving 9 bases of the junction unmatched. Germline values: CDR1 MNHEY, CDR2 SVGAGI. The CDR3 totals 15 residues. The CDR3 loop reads CASRQPGQGGYGYTF. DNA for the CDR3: TGTGCCAGCAGACAACCGGGACAGGGTGGCTATGGCTACACCTTC.

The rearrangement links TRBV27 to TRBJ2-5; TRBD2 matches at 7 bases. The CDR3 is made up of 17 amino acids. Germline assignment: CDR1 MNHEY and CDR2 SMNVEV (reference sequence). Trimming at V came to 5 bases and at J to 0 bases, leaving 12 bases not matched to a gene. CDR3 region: CASSPGWLADYQETQYF. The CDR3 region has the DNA TGTGCCAGCAGTCCCGGTTGGCTAGCGGATTACCAAGAGACCCAGTACTTC.

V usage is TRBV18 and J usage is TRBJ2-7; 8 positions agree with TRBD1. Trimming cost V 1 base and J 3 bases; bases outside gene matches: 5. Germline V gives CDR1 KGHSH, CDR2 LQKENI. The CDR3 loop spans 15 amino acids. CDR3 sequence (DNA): TGTGCCAGCTCACCACGGGGACAGGTTTACTACGAGCAGTACTTC. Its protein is CASSPRGQVYYEQYF.

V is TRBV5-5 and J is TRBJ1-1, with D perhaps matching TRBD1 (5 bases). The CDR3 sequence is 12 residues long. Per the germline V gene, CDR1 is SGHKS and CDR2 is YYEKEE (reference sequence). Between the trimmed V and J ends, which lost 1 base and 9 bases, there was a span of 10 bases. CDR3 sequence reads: CASSLYQGKAFF. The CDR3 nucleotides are TGTGCCAGCAGCTTGTACCAGGGCAAAGCTTTCTTT.

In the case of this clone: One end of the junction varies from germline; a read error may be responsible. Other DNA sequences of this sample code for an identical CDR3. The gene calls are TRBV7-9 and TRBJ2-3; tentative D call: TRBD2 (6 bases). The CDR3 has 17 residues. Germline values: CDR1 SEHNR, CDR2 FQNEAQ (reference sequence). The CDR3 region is CASSLDLILASTDTQYF. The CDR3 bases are TGTGCCAGCAGCTTAGATCTTATCCTAGCGAGCACGGATACGCAGTATTTT.

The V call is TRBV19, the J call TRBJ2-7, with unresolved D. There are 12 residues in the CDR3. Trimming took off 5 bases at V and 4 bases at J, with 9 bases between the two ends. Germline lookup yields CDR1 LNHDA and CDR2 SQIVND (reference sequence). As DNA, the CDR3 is TGTGCCAGTAGTCTGCCCGGGTACGAGCAGTACTTC. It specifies CASSLPGYEQYF.

The CDR3 sequence: CASSLVASRAQETQYF. For the CDR3, the DNA is TGCGCCAGCAGCTTGGTGGCGTCGAGGGCCCAAGAGACCCAGTACTTC. The chain carries TRBV5-1 and TRBJ2-5, with D tentatively TRBD2 (5 bases). The V end lost 0 bases, the J end lost 1 base, and 13 bases lay between the germline ends. The CDR3 spans 16 residues. Germline-derived CDR1 and CDR2 are SGHRS and YFSETQ.

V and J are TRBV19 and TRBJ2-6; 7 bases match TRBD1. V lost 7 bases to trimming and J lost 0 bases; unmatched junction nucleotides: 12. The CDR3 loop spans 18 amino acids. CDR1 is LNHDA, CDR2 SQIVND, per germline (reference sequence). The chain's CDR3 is CASTRTGIYASGANVLTF. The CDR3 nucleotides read TGTGCCAGTACCCGGACAGGTATTTATGCCTCTGGGGCCAACGTCCTGACTTTC.

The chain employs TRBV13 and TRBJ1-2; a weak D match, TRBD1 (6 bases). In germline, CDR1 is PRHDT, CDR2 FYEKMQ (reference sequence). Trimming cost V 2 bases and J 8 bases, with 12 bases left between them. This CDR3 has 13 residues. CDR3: CASSLRGAGGYTF. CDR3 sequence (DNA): TGTGCCAGCAGCTTACGGGGGGCGGGGGGCTACACCTTC.

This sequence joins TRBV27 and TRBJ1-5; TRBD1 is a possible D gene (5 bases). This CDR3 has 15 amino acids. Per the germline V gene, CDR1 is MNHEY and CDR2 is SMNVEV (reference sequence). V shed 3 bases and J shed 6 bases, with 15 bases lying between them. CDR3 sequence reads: CASSLYGAGGQPQHF. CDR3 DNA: TGTGCCAGCAGTTTGTATGGGGCGGGAGGTCAGCCCCAGCATTTT.

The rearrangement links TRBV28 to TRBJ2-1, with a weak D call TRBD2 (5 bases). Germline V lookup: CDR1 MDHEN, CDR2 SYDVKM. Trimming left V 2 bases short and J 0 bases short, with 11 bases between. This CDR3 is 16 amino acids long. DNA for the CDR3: TGTGCCAGCAGTTTAGAGGGTCCGAGCTCCTACAATGAGCAGTTCTTC. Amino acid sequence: CASSLEGPSSYNEQFF.

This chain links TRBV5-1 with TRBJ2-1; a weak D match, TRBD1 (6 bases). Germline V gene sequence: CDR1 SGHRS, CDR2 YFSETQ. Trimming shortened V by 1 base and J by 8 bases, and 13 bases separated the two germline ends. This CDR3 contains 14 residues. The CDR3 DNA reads TGCGCCAGCAGCTTGTTACAGGGAGTTGATGAGCAGTTCTTC. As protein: CASSLLQGVDEQFF.

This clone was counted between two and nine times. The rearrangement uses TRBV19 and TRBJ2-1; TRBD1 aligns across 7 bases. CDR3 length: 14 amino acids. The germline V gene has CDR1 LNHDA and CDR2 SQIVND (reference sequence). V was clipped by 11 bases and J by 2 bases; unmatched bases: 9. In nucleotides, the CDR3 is TGTGCCTCAGGTAGGGGGCTTACCTACAATGAGCAGTTCTTC. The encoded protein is CASGRGLTYNEQFF. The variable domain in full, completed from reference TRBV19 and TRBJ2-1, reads DGGITQSPKYLFRKEGQNVTLSCEQNLNHDAMYWYRQDPGQGLRLIYYSQIVNDFQKGDIAEGYSVSREKKESFPLTVTSAQKNPTAFYLCASGRGLTYNEQFFGPGTRLTVL.

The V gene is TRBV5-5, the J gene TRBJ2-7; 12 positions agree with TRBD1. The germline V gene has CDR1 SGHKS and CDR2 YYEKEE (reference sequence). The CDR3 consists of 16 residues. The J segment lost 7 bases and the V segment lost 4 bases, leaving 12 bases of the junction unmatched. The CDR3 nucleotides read TGTGCCAGCAGCGGGGGACCGGGACAGGGGGCGCGGGAGCAGTACTTC. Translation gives CASSGGPGQGAREQYF. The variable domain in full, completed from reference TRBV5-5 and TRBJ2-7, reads DAGVTQSPTHLIKTRGQQVTLRCSPISGHKSVSWYQQVLGQGPQFIFQYYEKEERGRGNFPDRFSARQFPNYSSELNVNALLLGDSALYLCASSGGPGQGAREQYFGPGTRLTVT.

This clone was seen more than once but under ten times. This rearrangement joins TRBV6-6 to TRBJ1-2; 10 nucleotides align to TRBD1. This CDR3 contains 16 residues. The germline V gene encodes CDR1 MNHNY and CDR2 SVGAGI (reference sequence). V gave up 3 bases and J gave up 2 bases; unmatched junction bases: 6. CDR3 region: CASSYPGQGGNYGYTF. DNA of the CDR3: TGTGCCAGCAGTTATCCCGGACAGGGGGGAAACTATGGCTACACCTTC.

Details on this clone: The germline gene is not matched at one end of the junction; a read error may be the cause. The CDR3, as DNA: TGCGCCAGCAGCTGCGGAGGAAGGACTGAAGCTTTCTTT. It specifies CASSCGGRTEAFF. The chain has TRBV2 and TRBJ1-1; D uncertain. There are 13 residues in the CDR3. Germline V gene lookup returns CDR1 SNHLY and CDR2 FYNNEI.

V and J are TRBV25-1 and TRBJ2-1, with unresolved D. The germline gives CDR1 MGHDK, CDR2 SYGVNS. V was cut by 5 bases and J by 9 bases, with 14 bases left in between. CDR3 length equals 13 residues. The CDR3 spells CASSPRTDGEQFF. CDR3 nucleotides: TGTGCCAGCAGTCCGCGCACAGACGGTGAGCAGTTCTTC.

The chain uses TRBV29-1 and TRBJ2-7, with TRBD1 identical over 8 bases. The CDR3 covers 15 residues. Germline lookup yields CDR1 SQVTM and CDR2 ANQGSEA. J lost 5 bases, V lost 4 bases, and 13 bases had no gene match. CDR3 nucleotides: TGCAGCGTTGTTCTTTTGTGGACAGGGCTTGACGAGCAGTACTTC. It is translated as CSVVLLWTGLDEQYF.

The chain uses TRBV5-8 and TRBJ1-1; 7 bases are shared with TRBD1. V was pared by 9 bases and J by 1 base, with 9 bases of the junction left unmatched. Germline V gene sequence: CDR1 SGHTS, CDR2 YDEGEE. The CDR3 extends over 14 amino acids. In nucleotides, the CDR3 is TGTGCCACCATACCGAGGGGGCCGAACACTGAAGCTTTCTTT. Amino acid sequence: CATIPRGPNTEAFF.

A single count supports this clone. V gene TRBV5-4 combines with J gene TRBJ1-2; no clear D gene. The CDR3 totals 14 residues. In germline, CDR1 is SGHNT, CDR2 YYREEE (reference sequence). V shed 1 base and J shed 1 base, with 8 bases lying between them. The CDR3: CASSLLQYNYGYTF. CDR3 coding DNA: TGTGCCAGCAGCTTGCTGCAGTATAACTATGGCTACACCTTC. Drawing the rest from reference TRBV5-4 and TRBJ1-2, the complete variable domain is ETGVTQSPTHLIKTRGQQVTLRCSSQSGHNTVSWYQQALGQGPQFIFQYYREEENGRGNFPPRFSGLQFPNYSSELNVNALELDDSALYLCASSLLQYNYGYTFGSGTRLTVV.